The sequence of this T cell receptor beta chain was determined in a study of T cells after yellow fever vaccination. About this clonotype itself: Its antigen remains unidentified.

Overall study findings and caveats: There was a small share of clonotypes that showed up in both the CD4 and CD8 compartments.

Germline CDR1 and CDR2: MNHEY and SVGEGT. CDR3 length: 16 residues. V gave up 5 bases and J gave up 7 bases; unmatched junction bases: 15. They built TCR cDNA with 5'RACE template switching, a step that put in a universal primer site and UMIs. Each CDR3 protein gets one entry after TCRdb re-called the 5' RACE reads with MiXCR. The table has a few hundred thousand distinct CDR3 sequences, approximately 18% seen once. Sequenced here: PBMCs, sampled before the yellow fever booster vaccination. This sequence originates from a man in his late teens or twenties who received the YFV17D yellow fever vaccine. The gene calls are TRBV6-2 or TRBV6-3 and TRBJ1-1; 8 bases are a match to TRBD1. DNA of the CDR3: TGTGCCAGCAGTGCTACTCAGGGGGCGCAGGCATATGAAGCTTTCTTT. It encodes CASSATQGAQAYEAFF.